This is a list of T cell receptor beta chains from one sample in a study of cytomegalovirus exposure and HLA in healthy donors. Sequencing was performed with immunoSEQ multiplex PCR; in TCRdb, only in-frame clones are kept and a portion is missing. The table has some 120,000 clones, roughly 86% seen once. The sample comprised PBMCs. The receptors come from a man between 18 and 29 years old in good health and CMV-seronegative. Each CDR3 is given with its conserved first and last residue. The D gene is left open where the match is weak. The size of a clone is reported for some rows only, either as once, few or many, or as a class for expanded clones.

>TRBD2|TRBJ2-7|NA|14|TRBV5-1
CASSLAGSSYEQYF
TGCGCCAGCAGCCTAGCGGGGAGCTCCTACGAGCAGTACTTC
>NA|TRBJ2-5|NA|11|TRBV12-5
CASGLRETQYF
TGTGCTAGTGGTCTACGGGAGACCCAGTACTTC
>TRBD1|TRBJ1-5|NA|13|TRBV10-2
CASRQGESQPQHF
TGCGCCAGTCGACAGGGAGAGAGTCAGCCCCAGCATTTT
>TRBD1|TRBJ1-2|few|21|TRBV7-8
CASSLDPRRTGGIDRGYGYTF
TGTGCCAGCAGCTTAGATCCCCGACGTACAGGGGGCATAGATCGCGGCTATGGCTACACCTTC
>TRBD1|TRBJ1-2|few|13|TRBV11-2
CASSQGQLDGYTF
TGTGCCAGCAGCCAGGGACAGCTTGATGGCTACACCTTC
>TRBD1|TRBJ1-6|NA|16|TRBV7-9
CSSSLGNWTGHSPLHF
TGTTCCAGCAGCTTAGGTAATTGGACAGGTCATTCACCCCTCCACTTT
>NA|TRBJ2-5|NA|12|TRBV10-2
CASSERRETQYF
TGCGCCAGCAGTGAGAGGAGAGAGACCCAGTACTTC
>TRBD1|TRBJ2-7|NA|13|TRBV5-1
CASSWGQGYEQYF
TGCGCCAGCAGCTGGGGACAGGGTTACGAGCAGTACTTC
>TRBD1|TRBJ1-2|NA|15|TRBV4-1
CASSQPRTGTYGYTF
TGCGCCAGCAGCCAGCCACGGACAGGTACCTATGGCTACACCTTC
>TRBD2|TRBJ2-7|NA|17|TRBV18
CASSPQGTSGGAYEQYF
TGTGCCAGCTCACCCCAAGGGACTAGCGGGGGGGCCTACGAGCAGTACTTC